What follows is one TCR beta chain and its context. Its antigen is still unknown. This CDR3 is built from 13 residues. With 7 bases removed from V and 4 bases from J, the gap between germline ends came to 13 bases. Per the germline V gene, CDR1 is MNHNS and CDR2 is SASEGT. Amplification yielded TCR beta CDR3 regions, with RNA transcripts as the source. An initial round of RT-PCR targeting the TCR CDR3 relied on the HTBI primer set. From the multiplex PCR reads, TCRdb called clonotypes with MiXCR, one entry per CDR3 protein. The sample comprises hundreds of thousands of distinct CDR3 sequences, 15% to 20% of which are singletons, and roughly 15% rests with the top ten. This sample is drawn from a study of T cells in Graves' hyperthyroidism and ophthalmopathy. General observations from the study: Also found in blood were most expanded thyroid clonotypes above 0.001.

Disease lasting under 3 months, a NOSPECS grade of at least 4, and a Clinical Activity Score of at least 3 were features of the ophthalmopathy patients. PBMCs were obtained from 9.5 to 10 ml fresh peripheral blood. This chain uses TRBV6-1 with TRBJ1-2, with D tentatively TRBD1 (5 bases). The sequence derives from a woman younger than 35 with Graves' ophthalmopathy. Sample: blood. The CDR3 spells CASTGDLGYGYTF. The CDR3 region has the DNA TGTGCCAGCACCGGGGACTTAGGCTATGGCTACACCTTC.